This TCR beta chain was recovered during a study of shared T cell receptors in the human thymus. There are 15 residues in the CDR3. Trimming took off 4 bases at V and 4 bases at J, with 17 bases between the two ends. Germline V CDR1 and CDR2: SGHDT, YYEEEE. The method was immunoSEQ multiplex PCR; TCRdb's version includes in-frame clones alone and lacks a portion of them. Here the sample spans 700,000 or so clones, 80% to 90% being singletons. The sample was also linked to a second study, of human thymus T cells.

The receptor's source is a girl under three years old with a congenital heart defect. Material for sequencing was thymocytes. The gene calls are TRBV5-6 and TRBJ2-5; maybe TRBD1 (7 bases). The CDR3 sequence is CASSPADRRGETQYF. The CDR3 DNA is TGTGCCAGCAGCCCGGCGGACAGGCGGGGAGAGACCCAGTACTTC.